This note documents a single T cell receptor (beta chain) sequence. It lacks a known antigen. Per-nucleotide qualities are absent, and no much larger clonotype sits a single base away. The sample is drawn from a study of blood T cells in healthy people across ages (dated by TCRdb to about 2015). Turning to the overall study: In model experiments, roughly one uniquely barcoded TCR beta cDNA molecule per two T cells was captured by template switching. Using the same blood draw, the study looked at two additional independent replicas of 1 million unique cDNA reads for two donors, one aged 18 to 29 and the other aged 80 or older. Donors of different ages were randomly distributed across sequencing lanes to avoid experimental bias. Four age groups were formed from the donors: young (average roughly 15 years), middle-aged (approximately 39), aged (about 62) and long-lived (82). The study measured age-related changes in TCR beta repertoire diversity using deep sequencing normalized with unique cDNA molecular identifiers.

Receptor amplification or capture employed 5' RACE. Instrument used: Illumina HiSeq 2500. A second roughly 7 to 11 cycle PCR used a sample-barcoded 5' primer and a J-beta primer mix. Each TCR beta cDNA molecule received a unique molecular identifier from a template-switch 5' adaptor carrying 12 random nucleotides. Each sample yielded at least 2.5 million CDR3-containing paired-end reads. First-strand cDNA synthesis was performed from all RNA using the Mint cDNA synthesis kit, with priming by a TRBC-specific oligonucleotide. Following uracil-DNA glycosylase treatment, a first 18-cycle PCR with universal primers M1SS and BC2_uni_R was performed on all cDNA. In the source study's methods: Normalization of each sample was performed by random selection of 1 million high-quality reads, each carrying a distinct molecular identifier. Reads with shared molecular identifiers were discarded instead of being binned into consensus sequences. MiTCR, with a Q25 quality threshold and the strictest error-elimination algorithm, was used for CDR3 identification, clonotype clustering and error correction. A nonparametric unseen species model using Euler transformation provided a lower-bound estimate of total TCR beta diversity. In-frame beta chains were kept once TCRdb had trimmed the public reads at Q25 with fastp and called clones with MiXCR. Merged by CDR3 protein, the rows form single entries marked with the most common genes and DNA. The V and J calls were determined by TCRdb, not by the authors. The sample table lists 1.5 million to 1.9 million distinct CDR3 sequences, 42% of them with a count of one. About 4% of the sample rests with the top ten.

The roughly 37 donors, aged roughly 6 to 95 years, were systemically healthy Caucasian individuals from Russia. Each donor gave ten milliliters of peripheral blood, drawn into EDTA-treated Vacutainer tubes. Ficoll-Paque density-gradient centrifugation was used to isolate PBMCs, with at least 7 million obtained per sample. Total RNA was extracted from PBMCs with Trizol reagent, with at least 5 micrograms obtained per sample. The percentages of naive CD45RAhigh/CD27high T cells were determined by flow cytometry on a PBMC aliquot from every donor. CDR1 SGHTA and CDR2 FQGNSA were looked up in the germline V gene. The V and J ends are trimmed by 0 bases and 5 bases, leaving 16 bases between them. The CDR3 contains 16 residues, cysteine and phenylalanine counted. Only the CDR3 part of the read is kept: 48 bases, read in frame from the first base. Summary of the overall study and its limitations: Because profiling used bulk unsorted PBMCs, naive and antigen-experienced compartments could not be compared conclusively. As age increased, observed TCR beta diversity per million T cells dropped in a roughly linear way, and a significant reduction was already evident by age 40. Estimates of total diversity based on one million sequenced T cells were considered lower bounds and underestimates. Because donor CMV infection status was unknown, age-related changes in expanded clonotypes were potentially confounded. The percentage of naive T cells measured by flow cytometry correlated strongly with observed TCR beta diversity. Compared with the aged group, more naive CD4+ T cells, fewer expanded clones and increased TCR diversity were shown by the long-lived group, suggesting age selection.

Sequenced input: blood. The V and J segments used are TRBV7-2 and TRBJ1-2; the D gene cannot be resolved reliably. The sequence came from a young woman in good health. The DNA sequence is TGTGCCAGCAGCTTAGCGCTAACAGCCGTAGGATATGGCTACACCTTC. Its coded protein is CASSLALTAVGYGYTF.